The rows below give T cell receptor beta chains drawn from one sample of a study of blood T cell repertoires in COVID-19. The protocol was immunoSEQ multiplex PCR, while the TCRdb copy is restricted to in-frame clones and leaves out a portion. Among approximately 300,000 clones listed, 70% to 90% were seen once. Material for sequencing was peripheral blood. These receptors all come from a man aged 18 to 30 who had recovered from COVID-19. CDR3s include the opening cysteine and the closing phenylalanine or tryptophan. The order of the fields is J gene, V gene, clone size, D gene, CDR3 DNA, CDR3 protein. The D gene is left open where the match is weak. The size entry is marked missing in some rows and otherwise reads once, few, many or a size class.

>TRBJ2-2|TRBV29-1|.|TRBD2
TGCAGCGTTGAAATTGCCGGGACTAGCGTTGGAACCGGGGAGCTGTTTTTT
CSVEIAGTSVGTGELFF
>TRBJ2-3|TRBV9|.|TRBD2
TGTGCCAGCAGCGTGGCAGCGGGGGGGCGAGGGGATACGCAGTATTTT
CASSVAAGGRGDTQYF
>TRBJ2-1|TRBV7-7|.|.
TGTGCCAGCAGCTACAGGGTCGCGGCCTACAATGAGCAGTTCTTC
CASSYRVAAYNEQFF
>TRBJ2-1|TRBV9|once|TRBD2
TGTGCCAGCAGCGTAGCCCCCACGGGACTAGTCTACAATGAGCAGTTCTTC
CASSVAPTGLVYNEQFF
>TRBJ2-7|TRBV2|.|TRBD2
TGTGCCAGCAGTGAAGACCTCACTAGCGGGAGCTACGAGCAGTACTTC
CASSEDLTSGSYEQYF
>TRBJ2-2|TRBV13|once|.
TGTGCCAGCAGCTTAGAACTGCAGGACACCGGGGAGCTGTTTTTT
CASSLELQDTGELFF
>TRBJ1-1|TRBV5-4|.|.
TGTGCCAGCAGCCCTCCCGGCCAAAGGGGTAAGAACACTGAAGCTTTCTTT
CASSPPGQRGKNTEAFF
>TRBJ2-7|TRBV27|.|TRBD2
TGTGCCAGCAGTTTCGGCGGGGGGGCCTACGAGCAGTACTTC
CASSFGGGAYEQYF
>TRBJ2-2|TRBV3-1/TRBV3-2|.|.
TGTGCCAGCAGCTACGGTCCCGGGGAGCTGTTTTTT
CASSYGPGELFF
>TRBJ2-1|TRBV4-2|once|TRBD1
TGTGCCAGCAGCCAAGATCGGGCAGGGGGTTACAATGAGCAGTTCTTC
CASSQDRAGGYNEQFF
>TRBJ1-1|TRBV6-5|.|.
TGTGCCAGCAGTTACGGTACAAACACTGAAGCTTTCTTT
CASSYGTNTEAFF
>TRBJ1-2|TRBV12-3/TRBV12-4|.|.
TGTGCCAGCAGTTTAAGGGGGAATGGCTACACCTTC
CASSLRGNGYTF
>TRBJ2-7|TRBV3-1/TRBV3-2|.|TRBD2
TGTGCCAGCAGCCAGGAGGGGACTAGCGGACCTGTTTCCTACGAGCAGTACTTC
CASSQEGTSGPVSYEQYF
>TRBJ2-5|TRBV9|.|TRBD2
TGTGCCAGCAGCGTAGCGGCGGGGGGCTTGGAGACCCAGTACTTC
CASSVAAGGLETQYF
>TRBJ2-1|TRBV9|.|TRBD2
TGTGCCACAACCCCCCCGGGGGAGGGATACAATGAGCAGTTCTTC
CATTPPGEGYNEQFF
>TRBJ2-2|TRBV3-1/TRBV3-2|.|.
TGTGCCAGCAGCCAAGTTATGGGGCGGCAAGCCGGGGAGCTGTTTTTT
CASSQVMGRQAGELFF
>TRBJ1-5|TRBV19|.|TRBD1
TGTGCCAGTAGCACCGGGACAGGGGGCGCGTGGATCAATCAGCCCCAGCATTTT
CASSTGTGGAWINQPQHF
>TRBJ1-2|TRBV29-1|.|.
TGCAGCGTTCCACAGGGTCTTATGGGCTACACCTTC
CSVPQGLMGYTF
>TRBJ2-3|TRBV19|.|.
TGTGCCAGTAGTATAGGTACGCAGGGGATAAGCACAGATACGCAGTATTTT
CASSIGTQGISTDTQYF
>TRBJ2-2|TRBV4-2|.|TRBD2
TGTGCCAGCAGCCCGGGACTAGCGGGAGGCCCGAACACCGGGGAGCTGTTTTTT
CASSPGLAGGPNTGELFF
>TRBJ2-2|TRBV7-2|few|TRBD1
TGTGCCAGCAGGCAGGACAGGGGACAGAACACCGGGGAGCTGTTTTTT
CASRQDRGQNTGELFF
>TRBJ2-1|TRBV5-4|.|TRBD1
TGTGCCAGCAGCTTTGACAGGGGACCCTACAATGAGCAGTTCTTC
CASSFDRGPYNEQFF
>TRBJ1-2|TRBV7-2|few|TRBD1
TGTGCCAGCAGCTCAGGACAGGGGGGTTCTGGTGGCTACACCTTC
CASSSGQGGSGGYTF
>TRBJ1-4|TRBV14|.|TRBD1
TGTGCCAGCAGCCCAATACCGGGACAGTCTAATGAAAAACTGTTTTTT
CASSPIPGQSNEKLFF
>TRBJ1-6|TRBV7-6|.|.
TGTGCCAGCAGCTTAAACCCGAGTAATTCACCCCTCCACTTT
CASSLNPSNSPLHF
>TRBJ2-2|TRBV29-1|once|.
TGCAGCGTTGGGGATGGGAGTTACCTTTCCACCGGGGAGCTGTTTTTT
CSVGDGSYLSTGELFF
>TRBJ1-2|TRBV6-5|.|TRBD1
TGTGCCAGCAGTTATTCAGGGGGTAACTATGGCTACACCTTC
CASSYSGGNYGYTF
>TRBJ1-4|TRBV7-6|.|TRBD1
TGTGCCAGCAGCTTAGAGGGTTACAGGGGACACAAAGCAACTAATGAAAAACTGTTTTTT
CASSLEGYRGHKATNEKLFF
>TRBJ1-1|TRBV4-3|.|.
TGCGCCAGCAGTTTACAGGGGAACACTGAAGCTTTCTTT
CASSLQGNTEAFF
>TRBJ2-1|TRBV5-8|.|TRBD2
TGTGCCAGCCCAACTAGCGGGAAGTTTTACAATGAGCAGTTCTTC
CASPTSGKFYNEQFF
>TRBJ2-1|TRBV15|.|TRBD2
TGTGCCACCAGCCGGGAGGCGGGGGGCCCCGTTAGCTCCTACAATGAGCAGTTCTTC
CATSREAGGPVSSYNEQFF
>TRBJ2-3|TRBV7-2|.|.
TGTGCCAGCAGCTTAGCCAGGGCAGATACGCAGTATTTT
CASSLARADTQYF
>TRBJ1-1|TRBV27|.|.
TGTGCCAGCAGTTCGGCCGGAACGGGGAACGACACTGAAGCTTTCTTT
CASSSAGTGNDTEAFF
>TRBJ2-3|TRBV29-1|.|.
TGCAGCGTTGAGGGCAGGGAGGCAGATACGCAGTATTTT
CSVEGREADTQYF
>TRBJ1-1|TRBV5-4|.|TRBD1
TGTGCCAGCAGCTCCTCAGACCCCAGGGGGACTGAAGCTTTCTTT
CASSSSDPRGTEAFF
>TRBJ2-3|TRBV11-1|.|TRBD1
TGTGCCAGCAGGGGACAGGGGATCCCAGATACGCAGTATTTT
CASRGQGIPDTQYF
>TRBJ2-5|TRBV12-3/TRBV12-4|.|TRBD2
TGTGCCAGCAGTTTAACTAGCGAAGAGACCCAGTACTTC
CASSLTSEETQYF